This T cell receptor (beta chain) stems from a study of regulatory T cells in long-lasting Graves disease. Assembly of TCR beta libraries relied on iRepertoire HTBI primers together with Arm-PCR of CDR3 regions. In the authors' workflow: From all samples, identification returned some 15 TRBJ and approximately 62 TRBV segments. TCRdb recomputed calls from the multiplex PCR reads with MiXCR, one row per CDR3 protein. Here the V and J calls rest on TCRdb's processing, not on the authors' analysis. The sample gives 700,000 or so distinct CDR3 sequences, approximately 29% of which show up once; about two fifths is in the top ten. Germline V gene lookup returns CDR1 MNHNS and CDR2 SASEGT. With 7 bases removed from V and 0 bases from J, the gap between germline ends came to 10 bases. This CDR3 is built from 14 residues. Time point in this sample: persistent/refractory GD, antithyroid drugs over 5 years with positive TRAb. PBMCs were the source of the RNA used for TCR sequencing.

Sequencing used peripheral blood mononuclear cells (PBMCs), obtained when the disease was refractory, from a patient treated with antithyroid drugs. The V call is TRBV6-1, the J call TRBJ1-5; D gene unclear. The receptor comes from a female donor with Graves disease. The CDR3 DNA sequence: TGTGCCAGCACTCCCAAATATAGCAATCAGCCCCAGCATTTT. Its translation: CASTPKYSNQPQHF.